This entry lists 2 T cell receptor beta chains sequenced from one sample in a study of regulatory T cells in long-lasting Graves disease. As for time point: persistent/refractory GD, antithyroid drugs over 5 years with positive TRAb. The TCR library was prepared using RNA isolated from PBMCs. TCR beta libraries were built with iRepertoire HTBI primers and Arm-PCR of CDR3 regions. TCRdb passed the multiplex PCR reads through MiXCR, listing each CDR3 protein once. The data show 650,000 to 850,000 distinct CDR3 sequences, around 30% seen once. Source: peripheral blood mononuclear cells (PBMCs), taken when the disease was refractory, from a patient treated with antithyroid drugs. The source is a female donor with Graves disease.

The chain combines TRBV28 with TRBJ2-2; no definite D call. The length of the CDR3 is 17 residues. V was cut by 3 bases and J by 7 bases, with 21 bases left in between. Germline loops: CDR1 MDHEN, CDR2 SYDVKM. CDR3 DNA sequence: TGTGCCAGCAGTTTTGATTTGCGTTCACGGTATGGCGGGGAGCTGTTTTTT. Encoded protein: CASSFDLRSRYGGELFF.

The chain uses TRBV29-1 and TRBJ2-2; 8 nucleotides align to TRBD1. V lost 2 bases to trimming and J lost 7 bases; unmatched junction nucleotides: 6. Germline CDR1 SQVTM, CDR2 ANQGSEA. This CDR3 comprises 14 residues. The CDR3 nucleotides are TGCAGCGTTGAAACATCCAGGGGGCGCGGGGAGCTGTTTTTT. Amino acid sequence: CSVETSRGRGELFF.